The entry that follows covers one TCR beta chain sequence. No antigen is known for it. Extraction and reverse transcription of RNA yielded cDNA as the sequencing template. Assay used: immunoSEQ multiplex PCR; TCRdb lists only in-frame clones, some missing. The sample has approximately 61,000 clones, 96% seen once. The source of the sample is a study of CD8+ T cells in alopecia areata. The study, taken as a whole, reports: Elevated clonality characterized lesional scalp relative to normal scalp, particularly in alopecia totalis/universalis.

There are 14 residues in the CDR3. Unmatched junction bases numbered 4, after V lost 2 bases and J lost 6 bases. Germline V gives CDR1 SGHDT, CDR2 YYEEEE. Peripheral blood samples and lesional scalp punch biopsies were obtained from alopecia areata patients. Sequencing was performed on CD8+ T cells sorted from blood, taken at week 0. This chain joins TRBV5-6 and TRBJ2-3; 9 bases match TRBD2. The source is a human donor with alopecia areata. The DNA of the CDR3 is TGTGCCAGCAGCTTCGGCGGGGGGGCGGATACGCAGTATTTT. Residues: CASSFGGGADTQYF.